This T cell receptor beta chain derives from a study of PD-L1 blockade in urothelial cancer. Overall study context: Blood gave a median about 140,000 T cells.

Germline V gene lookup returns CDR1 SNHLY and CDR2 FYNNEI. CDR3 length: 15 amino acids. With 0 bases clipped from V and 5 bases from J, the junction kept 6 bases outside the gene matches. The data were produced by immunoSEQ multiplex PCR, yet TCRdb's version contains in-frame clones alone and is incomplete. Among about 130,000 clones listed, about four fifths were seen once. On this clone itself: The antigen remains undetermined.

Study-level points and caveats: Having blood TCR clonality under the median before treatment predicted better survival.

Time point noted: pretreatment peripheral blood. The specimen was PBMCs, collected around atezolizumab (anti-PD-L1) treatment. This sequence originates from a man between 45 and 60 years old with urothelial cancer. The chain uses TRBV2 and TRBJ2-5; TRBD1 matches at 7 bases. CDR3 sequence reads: CASSEARGGAETQYF. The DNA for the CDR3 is TGTGCCAGCAGTGAAGCGCGAGGGGGCGCCGAGACCCAGTACTTC. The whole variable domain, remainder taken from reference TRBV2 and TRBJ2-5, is EPEVTQTPSHQVTQMGQEVILRCVPISNHLYFYWYRQILGQKVEFLVSFYNNEISEKSEIFDDQFSVERPDGSNFTLKIRSTKLEDSAMYFCASSEARGGAETQYFGPGTRLLVL.